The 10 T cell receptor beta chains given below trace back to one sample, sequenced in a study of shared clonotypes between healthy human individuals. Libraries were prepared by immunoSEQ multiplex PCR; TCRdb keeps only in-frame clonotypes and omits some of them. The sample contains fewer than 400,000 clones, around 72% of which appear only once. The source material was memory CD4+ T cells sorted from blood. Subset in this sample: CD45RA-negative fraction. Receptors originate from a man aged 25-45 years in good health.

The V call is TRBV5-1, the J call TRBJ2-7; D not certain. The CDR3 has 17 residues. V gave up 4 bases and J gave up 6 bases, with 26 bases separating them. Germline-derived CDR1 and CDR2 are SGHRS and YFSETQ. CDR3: CASSLTPTGSRSAEQYF. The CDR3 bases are TGCGCCAGCAGCCTTACCCCTACCGGCTCACGGTCGGCCGAGCAGTACTTC.

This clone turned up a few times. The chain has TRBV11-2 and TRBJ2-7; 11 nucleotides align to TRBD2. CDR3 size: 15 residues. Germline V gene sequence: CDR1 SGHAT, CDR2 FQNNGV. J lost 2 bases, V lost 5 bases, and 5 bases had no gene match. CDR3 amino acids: CASSRGTSGTYEQYF. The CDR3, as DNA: TGTGCCAGCAGCCGAGGGACTAGCGGCACCTACGAGCAGTACTTC.

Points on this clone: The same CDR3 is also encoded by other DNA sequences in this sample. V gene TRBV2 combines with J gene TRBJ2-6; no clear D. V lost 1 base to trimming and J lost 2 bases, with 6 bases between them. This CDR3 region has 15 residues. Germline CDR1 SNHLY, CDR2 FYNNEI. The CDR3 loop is CASSEGGTGANVLTF. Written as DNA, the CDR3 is TGTGCCAGCAGTGAAGGGGGAACTGGGGCCAACGTCCTGACTTTC.

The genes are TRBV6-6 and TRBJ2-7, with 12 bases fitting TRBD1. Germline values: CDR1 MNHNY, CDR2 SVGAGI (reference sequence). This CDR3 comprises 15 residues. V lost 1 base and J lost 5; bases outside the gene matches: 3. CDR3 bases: TGTGCCAGCAGTTACTGGGGACAGGGGGCTAACGAGCAGTACTTC. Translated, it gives CASSYWGQGANEQYF.

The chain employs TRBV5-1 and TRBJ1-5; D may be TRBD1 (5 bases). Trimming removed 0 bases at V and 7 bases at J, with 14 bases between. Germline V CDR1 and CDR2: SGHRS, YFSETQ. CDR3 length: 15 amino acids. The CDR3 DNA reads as TGCGCCAGCAGCTTGGGGGGCGGAGGGTTCCAGCCCCAGCATTTT. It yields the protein CASSLGGGGFQPQHF.

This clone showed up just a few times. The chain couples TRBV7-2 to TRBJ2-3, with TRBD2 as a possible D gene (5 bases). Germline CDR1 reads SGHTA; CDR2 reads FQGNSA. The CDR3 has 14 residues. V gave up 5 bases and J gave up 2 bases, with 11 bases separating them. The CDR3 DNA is TGTGCCAGCAGCCCCTGGACTGACACAGATACGCAGTATTTT. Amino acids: CASSPWTDTDTQYF. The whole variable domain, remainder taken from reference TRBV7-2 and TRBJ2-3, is GAGVSQSPSNKVTEKGKDVELRCDPISGHTALYWYRQSLGQGLEFLIYFQGNSAPDKSGLPSDRFSAERTGGSVSTLTIQRTQQEDSAVYLCASSPWTDTDTQYFGPGTRLTVL.

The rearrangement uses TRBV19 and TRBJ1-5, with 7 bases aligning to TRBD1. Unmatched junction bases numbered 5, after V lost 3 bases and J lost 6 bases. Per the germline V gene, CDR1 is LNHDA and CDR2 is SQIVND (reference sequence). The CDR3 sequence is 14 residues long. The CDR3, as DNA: TGTGCCAGTAGTATTTCAGGGGGTGGTCAGCCCCAGCATTTT. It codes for CASSISGGGQPQHF.

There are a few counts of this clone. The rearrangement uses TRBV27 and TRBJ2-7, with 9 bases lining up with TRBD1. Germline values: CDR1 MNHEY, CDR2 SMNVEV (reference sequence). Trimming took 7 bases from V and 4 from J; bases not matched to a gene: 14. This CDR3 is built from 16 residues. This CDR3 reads CASKRGWGQGDYEQYF. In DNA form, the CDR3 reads TGTGCCAGCAAAAGGGGGTGGGGACAGGGTGATTACGAGCAGTACTTC.

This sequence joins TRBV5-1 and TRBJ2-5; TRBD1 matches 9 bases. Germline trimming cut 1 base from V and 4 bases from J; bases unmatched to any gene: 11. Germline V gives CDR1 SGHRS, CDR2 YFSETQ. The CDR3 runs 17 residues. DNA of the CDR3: TGCGCCAGCAGCTTGAGGTTGGACAGGGGAATAGTAGAGACCCAGTACTTC. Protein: CASSLRLDRGIVETQYF.

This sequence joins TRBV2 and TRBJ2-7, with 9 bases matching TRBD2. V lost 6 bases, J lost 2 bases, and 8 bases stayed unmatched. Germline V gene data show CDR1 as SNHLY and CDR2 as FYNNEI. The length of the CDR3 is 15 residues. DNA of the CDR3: TGTGCCAGCAGGAGGGGTAGGACTAGCGCCTACGAGCAGTACTTC. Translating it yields CASRRGRTSAYEQYF.